This T cell receptor beta chain was retrieved from a study of blood T cell repertoires in COVID-19. Study as a whole: Sites in the United States, Italy and Spain provided acute and convalescent COVID-19 samples. From T cells, B-cell-depleted T cells, or PBMCs came the material, which was cDNA or gDNA.

Original methodology: Estimates of nucleated cell counts were drawn from the amplification of reference gene primers. Profiled with immunoSEQ multiplex PCR; TCRdb holds only in-frame clones, not every one. V and J calls and clone size are copied from that table; D and trimming were computed from the DNA. The data hold around 60,000 clones, with around 89% observed a single time. Trimming left V 2 bases short and J 4 bases short, with 8 bases between. CDR3 length: 13 amino acids. Germline-derived CDR1 and CDR2 are SEHNR and FQNEAQ (reference sequence). The sample taken for sequencing was peripheral blood. This clonotype was obtained from a human donor in a cohort sampled during active COVID-19. This chain uses TRBV7-9 with TRBJ1-1; D ambiguous. Here the CDR3 DNA reads TGTGCCAGCAGCTTAATGACGGGCACTGAAGCTTTCTTT. Protein product: CASSLMTGTEAFF.